The rows below give T cell receptor beta chains drawn from one sample of a study of IL-17A CD8 T cells in psoriatic arthritis synovium. Profiled with immunoSEQ multiplex PCR; TCRdb holds only in-frame clones, not every one. In the table there are about 2,000 clones, more than 65% of which are singletons. The sample was memory CD8+ T cells from synovial fluid. The receptors were sampled from a human donor with psoriatic arthritis. Both conserved end residues are part of each CDR3. D genes are given only for firm matches. Not every row has a clone size; where given, it reads once, few, many or a size class.

size	V	D	length	J	DNA	CDR3
.	TRBV28	TRBD2	17	TRBJ2-1	TGTGCCAGCAGTCCGGGACTAGCGGGAGGGCCCCAGTGGGAGCAGTTCTTC	CASSPGLAGGPQWEQFF
.	TRBV13	.	12	TRBJ2-2	TGTGCCAGCAGCTCCCAGGGCGGGGAGCTGTTTTTT	CASSSQGGELFF
.	TRBV14	TRBD1	16	TRBJ1-2	TGTGCCAGCAGCCAAGGCGGGACAGGGGGCGGTAATGGCTACACCTTC	CASSQGGTGGGNGYTF
once	TRBV5-8	.	14	TRBJ1-1	TGTGCCAGCAGCTCCTTGCTTTCCCAGGCTGAAGCTTTCTTT	CASSSLLSQAEAFF
.	TRBV19	.	13	TRBJ2-5	TGTGCCAGTAGTAGAACTGTACAAGAGACCCAGTACTTC	CASSRTVQETQYF
.	TRBV11-3	.	16	TRBJ2-1	TGTGCCAGCAGCTTGAAATGGGGGGGCGAGGCCCATGAGCAGTTCTTC	CASSLKWGGEAHEQFF
.	TRBV30	TRBD2	16	TRBJ2-2	TGTGCCTGGAAGAAGCGGGAGGCCTCGAACACCGGGGAGCTGTTTTTT	CAWKKREASNTGELFF
.	TRBV9	.	14	TRBJ2-2	TGTGCCAGCAGGGCCGGGACCCTTACCGGGGAGCTGTTTTTT	CASRAGTLTGELFF
.	TRBV4-3	TRBD1	15	TRBJ1-2	TGCGCCAGCAGCCAAGGTACCCGGACAGGGAATGGCTACACCTTC	CASSQGTRTGNGYTF
.	TRBV7-8	TRBD2	16	TRBJ2-1	TGTGCCAGCAGCCACTCAACCGGGGGGTATAACAATGAGCAGTTCTTC	CASSHSTGGYNNEQFF
.	TRBV11-1	.	17	TRBJ1-1	TGTGCCAGCAGTTTAGGATGGACGGGTCATAGGAACACTGAAGCTTTCTTT	CASSLGWTGHRNTEAFF
.	TRBV28	.	13	TRBJ1-1	TGTGCCAGCTTAGGGCATTCCCACACTGAAGCTTTCTTT	CASLGHSHTEAFF
.	TRBV6-6	.	14	TRBJ1-3	TGTGCCAGCAGGCCCATGAGCTCTGGAAACACCATATATTTT	CASRPMSSGNTIYF
.	TRBV19	.	14	TRBJ2-5	TGTGCCAGTAGTAAGGGCGGAATGGCAGAGACCCAGTACTTC	CASSKGGMAETQYF
once	TRBV10-3	TRBD2	15	TRBJ2-2	TGTGCCATCAGGGTAGCGGGAGCGAACACCGGGGAGCTGTTTTTT	CAIRVAGANTGELFF